This entry lists 23 T cell receptor beta chains sequenced from one sample in a study of blood T cell repertoires in COVID-19. Sequenced by immunoSEQ multiplex PCR; TCRdb stores in-frame clones only, minus some. The sample has fewer than 350,000 clones, approximately 80% seen once; the top ten hold 2.5% to 3%. The source material was peripheral blood. These receptors came from a woman in her sixties or seventies with active or convalescent COVID-19.

A few counts support this clone. In the same sample, other DNA sequences code for this CDR3. The chain links TRBV9 to TRBJ1-1; 8 bases are shared with TRBD1. The CDR3 extends over 16 amino acids. Trimming took 0 bases from V and 0 from J; bases not matched to a gene: 4. Germline V gene lookup returns CDR1 SGDLS and CDR2 YYNGEE. CDR3: CASSVGTGGMNTEAFF. The DNA for the CDR3 is TGTGCCAGCAGCGTAGGCACAGGGGGGATGAACACTGAAGCTTTCTTT.

The V and J genes are TRBV18 and TRBJ1-1; no reliable D call. V lost 4 bases and J 6 bases, leaving 27 bases between the germline ends. The CDR3 consists of 18 residues. Germline V lookup: CDR1 KGHSH, CDR2 LQKENI. The DNA for the CDR3 is TGTGCCAGCTCACGGGTCGGCTCCTCTCGGGGAGAAGATTCTGAAGCTTTCTTT. It codes for CASSRVGSSRGEDSEAFF.

The genes are TRBV2 and TRBJ1-5; D gene ambiguous. Trimming took off 2 bases at V and 0 bases at J, with 11 bases between the two ends. CDR3 length: 16 amino acids. The germline gives CDR1 SNHLY, CDR2 FYNNEI. The CDR3 here is CASSETAVYSNQPQHF. Written as DNA, the CDR3 is TGTGCCAGCAGTGAAACGGCGGTTTATAGCAATCAGCCCCAGCATTTT.

This sequence joins TRBV15 and TRBJ2-1; the match to TRBD2 covers 7 bases. V lost 5 bases, J lost 7 bases, and 11 bases stayed unmatched. Germline V gene sequence: CDR1 LNHNV, CDR2 YYDKDF (reference sequence). This CDR3 contains 15 residues. The CDR3 is CATSDRGLAENEQFF. The CDR3 DNA sequence: TGTGCCACCAGCGACAGAGGGCTAGCGGAAAATGAGCAGTTCTTC.

The genes are TRBV7-2 and TRBJ2-5, with 9 bases matching TRBD2. V trimming: 8 bases; J trimming: 4 bases; junction bases outside the gene matches: 5. CDR1 and CDR2 from the germline V gene are SGHTA and FQGNSA. This CDR3 is 13 amino acids long. CDR3 DNA: TGTGCCAGCCGCGGGGGGGCCGGAGAGACCCAGTACTTC. Its protein is CASRGGAGETQYF. Full variable domain (missing parts from reference TRBV7-2 and TRBJ2-5): GAGVSQSPSNKVTEKGKDVELRCDPISGHTALYWYRQSLGQGLEFLIYFQGNSAPDKSGLPSDRFSAERTGGSVSTLTIQRTQQEDSAVYLCASRGGAGETQYFGPGTRLLVL.

This chain links TRBV18 with TRBJ1-3, with 7 bases that match TRBD1. CDR1 is KGHSH, CDR2 LQKENI, per germline. The CDR3 totals 17 residues. V lost 3 bases and J lost 3; bases outside the gene matches: 11. The chain's CDR3 is CASSPESDRFGGNTIYF. The CDR3 DNA follows: TGTGCCAGCTCACCTGAATCGGACAGGTTCGGTGGAAACACCATATATTTT.

The chain has TRBV7-6 and TRBJ2-7; 7 nucleotides line up with TRBD1. From germline, CDR1 is SGHVS and CDR2 FNYEAQ. V lost 3 bases, J lost 2 bases, and 10 bases stayed unmatched. The CDR3 extends over 16 amino acids. The DNA of the CDR3 is TGTGCCAGCAGCTTCGCAGGGGGAAGGTCTCCCTACGAGCAGTACTTC. Encoded protein: CASSFAGGRSPYEQYF.

The count of this clone is one. This chain uses TRBV6-1 with TRBJ1-2; D is unclear. Trimming cost V 1 base and J 6 bases, with 12 bases left between them. Per the germline V gene, CDR1 is MNHNS and CDR2 is SASEGT. The CDR3 has 14 amino acids. DNA for the CDR3: TGTGCCAGCAGTGAAGGGGCAGCCAGAAATGGCTACACCTTC. Its translation is CASSEGAARNGYTF.

This chain connects TRBV9 to TRBJ1-2, with D unclear. Trimming left V 0 bases short and J 4 bases short, with 7 bases between. This CDR3 spans 13 amino acids. The germline gives CDR1 SGDLS, CDR2 YYNGEE. The CDR3 nucleotides are TGTGCCAGCAGCGTAGACACAGTCTATGGCTACACCTTC. It translates to CASSVDTVYGYTF.

The CDR3 DNA sequence: TGCGCCAGCAGCCCGGAAGACAGGGCCCGGTCCTATAATTCACCCCTCCACTTT. As protein: CASSPEDRARSYNSPLHF. The genes are TRBV5-1 and TRBJ1-6; 7 bases line up with TRBD1. V shed 4 bases and J 1 base; nucleotides not matched to a gene: 11. The CDR3 sequence is 18 residues long. Germline lookup yields CDR1 SGHRS and CDR2 YFSETQ.

The V and J genes are TRBV6-2 or TRBV6-3 and TRBJ2-1; D unresolved. Germline CDR1 and CDR2: MNHEY and SVGEGT. This CDR3 has 13 residues. Trimming cost V 3 bases and J 0 bases, with 3 bases left between them. The CDR3 loop is CASSYYSYNEQFF. The DNA for the CDR3 is TGTGCCAGCAGTTATTACTCCTACAATGAGCAGTTCTTC.

V gene TRBV4-3 combines with J gene TRBJ2-7; TRBD2 agrees at 10 bases. Germline CDR1 and CDR2: LGHNA and YSLEER. The V and J ends lost 5 bases and 2 bases, in that order; junction bases with no gene match: 6. CDR3 length equals 15 residues. For the CDR3, the DNA is TGCGCCAGCAGCGAAACTAGCGGGGAGGCCTACGAGCAGTACTTC. It is translated as CASSETSGEAYEQYF.

V gene TRBV5-4 combines with J gene TRBJ1-2; the D gene is possibly TRBD1 (6 bases). Germline-derived CDR1 and CDR2 are SGHNT and YYREEE (reference sequence). The CDR3 spans 15 residues. The germline V and J ends were trimmed by 2 bases and 4 bases, with 15 bases remaining between them. CDR3 loop: CASSLADRPLYGYTF. Here the CDR3 DNA reads TGTGCCAGCAGCTTAGCAGACAGGCCTCTCTATGGCTACACCTTC.

V usage is TRBV27 and J usage is TRBJ2-1; 10 bases fit TRBD1. The germline CDR1 and CDR2 sequences are MNHEY and SMNVEV (reference sequence). The CDR3 consists of 16 residues. With V trimmed by 0 bases and J by 7 bases, 6 bases remained unmatched. CDR3 nucleotides: TGTGCCAGCAGTTTATCCGGGACAGGGGTCCCGAATGAGCAGTTCTTC. Protein product: CASSLSGTGVPNEQFF.

In its sample, this clone was seen a few times. This chain joins TRBV2 and TRBJ1-5; 7 nucleotides line up with TRBD1. After removal of 5 bases from V and 2 bases from J, the junction contained 3 bases not matched to a gene. This CDR3 is 14 amino acids long. Germline loops: CDR1 SNHLY, CDR2 FYNNEI. The CDR3 DNA sequence: TGTGCCAGCAGTCCGACAGGGCGCAATCAGCCCCAGCATTTT. It codes for CASSPTGRNQPQHF.

Concerning this clone: One end of the junction is discordant with germline, which a read error may explain. This sequence joins TRBV4-1 and TRBJ1-2, with a possible D match to TRBD1 (6 bases). Looked up from germline, CDR1 is MGHRA and CDR2 is YSYEKL. There are 17 residues in the CDR3. CDR3 bases: TGCGCCAGCAGCCAAGCCATCAATCTTCGACAGGCTAAAGTCCGGGGCTTC. It translates to CASSQAINLRQAKVRGF.

The chain joins TRBV7-9 to TRBJ2-3; 7 bases are a match to TRBD1. Germline V CDR1 and CDR2: SEHNR, FQNEAQ (reference sequence). This CDR3 is 16 amino acids long. J was trimmed by 1 base and V by 4 bases; bases with no gene match: 8. CDR3 in DNA: TGTGCCAGCAGCTCTGACAGGGAAATAGGCACAGATACGCAGTATTTT. Protein sequence: CASSSDREIGTDTQYF.

This chain connects TRBV30 to TRBJ1-5; tentatively, D is TRBD1 (6 bases). CDR1 is GTSNPN, CDR2 SVGIG, per germline (reference sequence). Between the trimmed V and J ends, which lost 0 bases and 3 bases, there was a span of 9 bases. There are 14 residues in the CDR3. Here the CDR3 DNA reads TGTGCCTGGAGTGTACCAGGGGACAATCAGCCCCAGCATTTT. Protein sequence: CAWSVPGDNQPQHF.

The rearrangement uses TRBV5-1 and TRBJ2-5, with D possibly being TRBD1 (6 bases). Trimming pared 4 bases from V and 5 bases from J, leaving 15 bases between. Germline CDR1 reads SGHRS; CDR2 reads YFSETQ. The CDR3 length is 14 residues. CDR3: CASSPGQTAETQYF. The CDR3 coding sequence is TGCGCCAGCAGCCCCGGACAGACGGCGGAGACCCAGTACTTC.

V gene TRBV7-2 combines with J gene TRBJ2-7; 7 positions match TRBD1. Germline V CDR1 and CDR2: SGHTA, FQGNSA. Unmatched junction bases numbered 7, after V lost 0 bases and J lost 2 bases. The CDR3 consists of 16 residues. The CDR3 is CASSLAAAGGTYEQYF. CDR3 DNA sequence: TGTGCCAGCAGCTTAGCAGCGGCAGGGGGTACCTACGAGCAGTACTTC. The whole variable domain, filled in from reference TRBV7-2 and TRBJ2-7, reads GAGVSQSPSNKVTEKGKDVELRCDPISGHTALYWYRQSLGQGLEFLIYFQGNSAPDKSGLPSDRFSAERTGGSVSTLTIQRTQQEDSAVYLCASSLAAAGGTYEQYFGPGTRLTVT.

J is TRBJ2-3 and V is TRBV4-3, with 8 bases identical to TRBD2. CDR3 size: 16 residues. Looked up from germline, CDR1 is LGHNA and CDR2 is YSLEER. V gave up 1 base and J gave up 7 bases; unmatched junction bases: 10. CDR3 protein: CASSQVSAGGSYTQYF. The CDR3 DNA reads as TGCGCCAGCAGCCAAGTATCGGCGGGGGGCTCCTATACGCAGTATTTT.

V usage is TRBV11-2 and J usage is TRBJ2-7; D is ambiguous. From germline, CDR1 is SGHAT and CDR2 FQNNGV. This CDR3 spans 16 amino acids. V was trimmed by 0 bases and J by 4 bases, leaving 16 bases between them. The CDR3 region is CASSLETQRLNYEQYF. Here the CDR3 DNA reads TGTGCCAGCAGCTTAGAAACTCAGCGCCTGAATTACGAGCAGTACTTC.

This clone was counted between two and nine times. The chain recombines TRBV4-3 with TRBJ2-5; tentative D call: TRBD2 (5 bases). The CDR3 is made up of 14 amino acids. From germline, CDR1 is LGHNA and CDR2 YSLEER. V lost 0 bases to trimming and J lost 5 bases, with 10 bases between them. This chain's CDR3 is CASSQDIQRETQYF. Here the CDR3 DNA reads TGCGCCAGCAGCCAAGATATACAGCGGGAGACCCAGTACTTC.